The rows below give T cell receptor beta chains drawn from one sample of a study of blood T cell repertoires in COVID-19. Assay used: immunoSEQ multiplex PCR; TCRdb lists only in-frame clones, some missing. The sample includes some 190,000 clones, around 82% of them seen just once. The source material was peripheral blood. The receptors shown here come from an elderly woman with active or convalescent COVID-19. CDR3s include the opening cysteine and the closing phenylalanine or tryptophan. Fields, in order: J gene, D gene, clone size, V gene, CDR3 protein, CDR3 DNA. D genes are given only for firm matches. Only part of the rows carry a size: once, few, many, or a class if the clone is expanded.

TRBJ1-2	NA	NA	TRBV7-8	CASSLKGPNYGYTF	TGTGCCAGCAGCTTAAAGGGGCCGAACTATGGCTACACCTTC
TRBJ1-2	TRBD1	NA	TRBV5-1	CASSLFRGQDGYTF	TGCGCCAGCAGCTTGTTCAGGGGGCAGGATGGCTACACCTTC
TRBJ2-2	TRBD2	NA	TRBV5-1	CASSPGVAGPRTGELFF	TGCGCCAGCAGCCCCGGGGTAGCGGGGCCGAGGACCGGGGAGCTGTTTTTT
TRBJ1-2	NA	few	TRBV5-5	CASSYDPAPGAVGYTF	TGTGCCAGCAGCTACGACCCGGCGCCGGGAGCGGTTGGCTACACCTTC
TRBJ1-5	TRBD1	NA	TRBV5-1	CASSGTGGEDQPQHF	TGCGCCAGCAGCGGGACAGGGGGGGAGGATCAGCCCCAGCATTTT
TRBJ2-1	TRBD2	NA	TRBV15	CATSRDRLAGVIEQFF	TGTGCCACCAGCAGAGATCGCCTAGCGGGAGTAATTGAGCAGTTCTTC
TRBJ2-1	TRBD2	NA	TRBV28	CASRLGGAGGNEQFF	TGTGCCAGCAGACTCGGTGGGGCGGGGGGCAATGAGCAGTTCTTC
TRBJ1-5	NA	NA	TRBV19	CASSPGPQPQHF	TGTGCCAGTAGTCCAGGGCCTCAGCCCCAGCATTTT
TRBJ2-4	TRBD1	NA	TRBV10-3	CAISTTGGPTIDKNIQYF	TGTGCCATCAGTACCACAGGGGGCCCCACCATTGACAAAAACATTCAGTACTTC
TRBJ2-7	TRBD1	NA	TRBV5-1	CASSSGTGLEQYF	TGCGCCAGCAGCTCAGGGACAGGGCTCGAGCAGTACTTC
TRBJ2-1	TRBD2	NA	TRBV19	CASSSGRVYNEQFF	TGTGCCAGTAGTAGCGGGAGAGTCTACAATGAGCAGTTCTTC
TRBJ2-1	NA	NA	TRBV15	CATSNHIEQFF	TGTGCCACCAGCAATCACATAGAGCAGTTCTTC
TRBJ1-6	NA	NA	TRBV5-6	CASSLERGRSLHF	TGTGCCAGCAGCTTGGAGCGGGGGAGGTCCCTCCACTTT
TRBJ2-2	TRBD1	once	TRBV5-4	CASSPDRGRLKYGELFF	TGTGCCAGCAGCCCGGACAGGGGGCGCCTAAAATACGGGGAGCTGTTTTTT
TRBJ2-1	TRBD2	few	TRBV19	CASSIGLALGNEQFF	TGTGCCAGTAGTATAGGACTAGCGTTGGGGAATGAGCAGTTCTTC
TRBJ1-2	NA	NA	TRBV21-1	CASSRGGYTF	TGTGCCAGCAGTCGGGGTGGCTACACCTTC
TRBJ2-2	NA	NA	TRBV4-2	CASSQVSHGGELFF	TGTGCCAGCAGCCAAGTATCGCACGGCGGGGAGCTGTTTTTT
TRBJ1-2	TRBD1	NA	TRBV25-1	CASSVTGTGGNYGYTF	TGTGCCAGCAGTGTAACCGGGACAGGCGGAAACTATGGCTACACCTTC
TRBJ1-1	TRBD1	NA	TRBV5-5	CASSSGQARTLAFF	TGTGCCAGCAGTTCGGGACAGGCGCGAACGTTGGCTTTCTTT
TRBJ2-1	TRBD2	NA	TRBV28	CASSIESGIYNEQFF	TGTGCCAGCAGCATTGAAAGCGGGATTTACAATGAGCAGTTCTTC
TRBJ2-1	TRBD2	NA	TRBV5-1	CASSLAVASGKGEQFF	TGCGCCAGCAGCTTGGCCGTAGCTAGCGGGAAGGGTGAGCAGTTCTTC
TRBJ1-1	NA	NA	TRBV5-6	CASSTGVNTEAFF	TGTGCCAGCAGCACCGGTGTGAACACTGAAGCTTTCTTT
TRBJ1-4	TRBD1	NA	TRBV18	CASSSSGQINEKLFF	TGTGCCAGCTCATCCTCGGGACAGATTAATGAAAAACTGTTTTTT
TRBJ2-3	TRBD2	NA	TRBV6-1	CASSDPGTIRASTDTQYF	TGTGCCAGCAGTGATCCCGGGACTATCCGTGCTAGCACAGATACGCAGTATTTT
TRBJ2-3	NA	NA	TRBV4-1	CASSQDSGVAGHFRDTQYF	TGCGCCAGCAGCCAAGATTCAGGGGTAGCGGGCCATTTCAGAGATACGCAGTATTTT
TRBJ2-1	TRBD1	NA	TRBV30	CAWAPGQGAWNEQFF	TGTGCCTGGGCTCCGGGACAGGGGGCCTGGAATGAGCAGTTCTTC
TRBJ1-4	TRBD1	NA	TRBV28	CASRGQGEEKLFF	TGTGCCAGCAGAGGACAGGGCGAAGAAAAACTGTTTTTT
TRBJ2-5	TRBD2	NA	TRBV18	CASSPPGLAGQETQYF	TGTGCCAGCTCACCCCCGGGACTAGCGGGCCAAGAGACCCAGTACTTC
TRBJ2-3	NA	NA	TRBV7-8	CASSLLTSSTDTQYF	TGTGCCAGCAGCTTACTAACTAGTAGCACAGATACGCAGTATTTT
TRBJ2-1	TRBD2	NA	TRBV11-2	CASSPTGLVSNEQFF	TGTGCCAGCAGCCCAACCGGACTAGTGTCGAATGAGCAGTTCTTC
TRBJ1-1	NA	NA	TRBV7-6	CASSPRQGMNTEAFF	TGTGCCAGCAGCCCTCGGCAGGGGATGAACACTGAAGCTTTCTTT
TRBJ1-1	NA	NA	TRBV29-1	CSVAVGGDTEAFF	TGCAGCGTTGCTGTAGGGGGTGACACTGAAGCTTTCTTT
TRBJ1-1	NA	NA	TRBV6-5	CASSQRDLATEAFF	TGTGCCAGCAGCCAGCGGGACCTCGCCACTGAAGCTTTCTTT
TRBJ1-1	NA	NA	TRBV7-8	CASSRRHPNTEAFF	TGTGCCAGCAGCCGACGACACCCGAACACTGAAGCTTTCTTT
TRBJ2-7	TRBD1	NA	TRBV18	CASSPGTEPYEQYF	TGTGCCAGCTCACCCGGGACAGAGCCCTACGAGCAGTACTTC
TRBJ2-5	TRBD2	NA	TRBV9	CASSVEGSGRRQETQYF	TGTGCCAGCAGCGTAGAGGGGAGCGGGAGAAGGCAAGAGACCCAGTACTTC
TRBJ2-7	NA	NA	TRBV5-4	CASSRPGILSYEQYF	TGTGCCAGCAGTAGGCCCGGGATCTTATCCTACGAGCAGTACTTC
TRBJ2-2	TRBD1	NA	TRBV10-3	CAIWTGANTGELFF	TGTGCCATCTGGACAGGCGCGAACACCGGGGAGCTGTTTTTT
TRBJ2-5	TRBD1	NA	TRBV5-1	CASSGTGSETQYF	TGCGCCAGCAGCGGGACAGGGTCAGAGACCCAGTACTTC
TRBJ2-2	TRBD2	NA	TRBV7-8	CASSLVARLAGGTGELFF	TGTGCCAGCAGCTTAGTCGCCCGTCTAGCGGGAGGGACCGGGGAGCTGTTTTTT
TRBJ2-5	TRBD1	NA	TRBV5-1	CASRRDRGQETQYF	TGCGCCAGCAGACGGGACAGGGGGCAAGAGACCCAGTACTTC
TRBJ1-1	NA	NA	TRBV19	CASSIWGAEAFF	TGTGCCAGTAGTATTTGGGGGGCTGAAGCTTTCTTT
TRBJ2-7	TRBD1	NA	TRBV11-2	CASSSTGLSSYEQYF	TGTGCCAGCAGCTCGACAGGGCTTAGCTCCTACGAGCAGTACTTC
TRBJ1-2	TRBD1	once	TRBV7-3	CASSSGTGDYGYTF	TGTGCCAGCAGCTCCGGGACAGGAGACTATGGCTACACCTTC
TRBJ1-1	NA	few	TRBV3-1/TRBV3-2	CASSQDTQQNTEAFF	TGTGCCAGCAGCCAAGATACCCAACAGAACACTGAAGCTTTCTTT
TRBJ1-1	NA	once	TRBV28	CASSLLAGAGAFF	TGTGCCAGCAGTTTGTTGGCAGGGGCCGGAGCTTTCTTT
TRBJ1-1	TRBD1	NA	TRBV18	CASSPGQGLSTEAFF	TGTGCCAGCTCACCAGGACAGGGTCTCAGCACTGAAGCTTTCTTT
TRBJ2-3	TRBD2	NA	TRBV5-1	CASSFTSGRGTDTQYF	TGCGCCAGCAGCTTTACTAGCGGGAGGGGCACAGATACGCAGTATTTT
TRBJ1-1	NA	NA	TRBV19	CASLTGVSTEAFF	TGTGCCAGCCTAACAGGAGTGAGTACTGAAGCTTTCTTT
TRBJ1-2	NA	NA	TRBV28	CASSFEAGYNYGYTF	TGTGCCAGCAGTTTTGAAGCAGGGTACAACTATGGCTACACCTTC